The clone carrying this TCR beta chain was recorded a few times. This entry belongs to a study of OX40 agonist ivuxolimab in advanced cancers. Sequencing was performed with immunoSEQ multiplex PCR; in TCRdb, only in-frame clones are kept and a portion is missing. Here the sample spans 55,000 to 75,000 clones, more than 80% being singletons. Per the germline V gene, CDR1 is GTSNPN and CDR2 is SVGIG (reference sequence). Trimming shortened V by 2 bases and J by 5 bases, and 9 bases separated the two germline ends. This CDR3 spans 12 amino acids. The receptor's source is an adult with an advanced solid tumor such as melanoma, head and neck, liver or kidney cancer. The chain combines TRBV30 with TRBJ2-5; no reliable D call. Source: CD4+ or CD8+ T cells sorted from blood, taken in a trial of the OX40 agonist ivuxolimab. The DNA for the CDR3 is TGTGCCTGGAGTATAGATGGGGAGACCCAGTACTTC. It codes for CAWSIDGETQYF.